This passage covers 24 T cell receptor beta chains from one sample sequenced in a study of shared clonotypes between healthy human individuals. The naive CD8 fraction comprised CD45RO-negative cells positively selected for CCR7 and excluded terminally differentiated effector memory CD45RA+ cells. Data came from immunoSEQ multiplex PCR; TCRdb stores just in-frame clones and leaves some out. There are some 2 million clones in the sample; about 95% occur only once, and roughly 1% lies in the top ten. Sequencing was performed on naive CD8+ T cells sorted from blood. These receptors were obtained from a man aged 18 to 30 in good health.

The V and J genes are TRBV7-6 and TRBJ1-6, with 7 bases identical to TRBD1. The length of the CDR3 is 18 residues. V dropped 1 base and J dropped 3; count of bases not matched to a gene: 9. The germline V gene encodes CDR1 SGHVS and CDR2 FNYEAQ. Here the CDR3 DNA reads TGTGCCAGCAGCTTAGTGGCCCGACAGGGAAACTATAATTCACCCCTCCACTTT. Amino acids: CASSLVARQGNYNSPLHF. The full variable domain, with the rest looked up from reference TRBV7-6 and TRBJ1-6, is GAGVSQSPRYKVTKRGQDVALRCDPISGHVSLYWYRQALGQGPEFLTYFNYEAQQDKSGLPNDRFSAERPEGSISTLTIQRTEQRDSAMYRCASSLVARQGNYNSPLHFGNGTRLTVT.

The chain uses TRBV19 and TRBJ2-1; TRBD2 matches 9 bases. The V and J ends lost 4 bases and 6 bases, in that order; junction bases with no gene match: 7. Germline V gene lookup returns CDR1 LNHDA and CDR2 SQIVND (reference sequence). The CDR3 consists of 15 residues. The CDR3 nucleotides are TGTGCCAGTAGTACTAGCGGGATGGTCGTCAATGAGCAGTTCTTC. Its protein product is CASSTSGMVVNEQFF.

This chain joins TRBV14 and TRBJ2-7; D may match TRBD1 or TRBD2 (5 bases each). Germline lookup yields CDR1 SGHDN and CDR2 FVKESK. The V end was cut by 4 bases, the J end by 6 bases, with 13 bases between. There are 13 residues in the CDR3. CDR3 in DNA: TGTGCCAGCAGCCTATCGAATGGGGGCGAGCAGTACTTC. As protein: CASSLSNGGEQYF.

V and J are TRBV2 and TRBJ2-1; 7 bases align to TRBD1. Germline V gene data show CDR1 as SNHLY and CDR2 as FYNNEI. With V trimmed by 6 bases and J by 0 bases, 5 bases remained unmatched. The CDR3 is 15 amino acids. CDR3 in amino acids: CASRADRSSYNEQFF. CDR3 sequence (DNA): TGTGCCAGCAGGGCGGACAGGAGCTCCTACAATGAGCAGTTCTTC.

This sequence joins TRBV21-1 and TRBJ2-4; TRBD2 is the table's D call, not checked against the DNA. TRBV21-1 is a pseudogene. This CDR3 contains 19 residues. CDR3 DNA sequence: TGTGCCAGCAGCAAAGGGGTTGAGACTCAGTACGGGGACAAAAACATTCAGTACTTC. Its protein is CASSKGVETQYGDKNIQYF.

The rearrangement links TRBV5-1 to TRBJ2-1; possibly TRBD2 for D (5 bases). CDR3 size: 15 residues. Germline loops: CDR1 SGHRS, CDR2 YFSETQ. Trimming pared 4 bases from V and 0 bases from J, leaving 11 bases between. The CDR3 DNA reads TGCGCCAGCAGCCGGGGTGATCCCTCCTACAATGAGCAGTTCTTC. This encodes CASSRGDPSYNEQFF.

This chain uses TRBV7-2 with TRBJ1-2; no reliable D call. Germline V lookup: CDR1 SGHTA, CDR2 FQGNSA. Trimming took off 5 bases at V and 3 bases at J, with 13 bases between the two ends. The CDR3 totals 14 residues. CDR3 in DNA: TGTGCCAGCAGCCCGCTAGGGAATTACTATGGCTACACCTTC. Translating it yields CASSPLGNYYGYTF.

This clone was observed once. DNA for the CDR3: TGTGCCAGCAGCGTATTTGCGGGCGAGTACGAGCAGTACTTC. Amino acids: CASSVFAGEYEQYF. V is TRBV9 and J is TRBJ2-7; the D gene is possibly TRBD2 (5 bases). Deletions cut 1 base from V and 4 bases from J, with 12 bases between. Germline V gene lookup returns CDR1 SGDLS and CDR2 YYNGEE. The CDR3 is 14 amino acids.

V is TRBV6-5 and J is TRBJ1-2; D not resolved. Trimming left V 8 bases short and J 3 bases short, with 19 bases between. Germline V lookup: CDR1 MNHEY, CDR2 SVGAGI. The CDR3 totals 15 residues. DNA for the CDR3: TGTGCCAGCCGCCCGATGTTGTCAGAAGACTATGGCTACACCTTC. Translating gives CASRPMLSEDYGYTF.

The rearrangement links TRBV4-3 to TRBJ2-1; 7 bases agree with TRBD2. CDR3 size: 18 residues. The V gene end was trimmed by 0 bases and the J gene end by 4 bases; junction bases not matched to a gene: 12. Germline V lookup: CDR1 LGHNA, CDR2 YSLEER. The CDR3 DNA is TGCGCCAGCAGCCAAGAGGGCCCTTACGGGGAGGGGTACAATGAGCAGTTCTTC. Encoded protein: CASSQEGPYGEGYNEQFF.

Comment on this clone: Different DNA sequences within this sample yield the same CDR3. V and J are TRBV5-4 and TRBJ1-1; no reliable D call. This CDR3 has 13 amino acids. Germline lookup yields CDR1 SGHNT and CDR2 YYREEE (reference sequence). The germline V and J ends were trimmed by 0 bases and 4 bases, with 7 bases remaining between them. The CDR3 nucleotides read TGTGCCAGCAGCTTGGGTGGTGCCACTGAAGCTTTCTTT. Translation: CASSLGGATEAFF.

The CDR3 loop is CASSLALGTSYEQYF. As DNA, the CDR3 is TGTGCCAGCAGCTTAGCGTTGGGCACCTCCTACGAGCAGTACTTC. The rearrangement links TRBV11-1 to TRBJ2-7; D unclear. This CDR3 is built from 15 residues. V was trimmed by 0 bases and J by 0 bases, leaving 9 bases between them. From germline, CDR1 is SGHAT and CDR2 FQDESV (reference sequence).

The chain joins TRBV13 to TRBJ2-1, with D perhaps TRBD1 (5 bases). Trimming took off 5 bases at V and 4 bases at J, with 9 bases between the two ends. The CDR3 length is 13 residues. Germline V gives CDR1 PRHDT, CDR2 FYEKMQ (reference sequence). In nucleotides, the CDR3 is TGTGCCAGCAGCCATCACAGGTACAATGAGCAGTTCTTC. The encoded protein is CASSHHRYNEQFF.

The chain uses TRBV30 and TRBJ2-5; 7 bases align to TRBD2. This CDR3 has 16 amino acids. Trimming removed 0 bases from V and 0 bases from J; junction bases left unmatched: 7. The germline gives CDR1 GTSNPN, CDR2 SVGIG (reference sequence). Here the CDR3 DNA reads TGTGCCTGGAGTGTTATCGGGGGGTCTTACCAAGAGACCCAGTACTTC. Its protein is CAWSVIGGSYQETQYF.

The chain recombines TRBV5-4 with TRBJ2-3; D not resolved. The germline CDR1 and CDR2 sequences are SGHNT and YYREEE (reference sequence). This CDR3 has 18 amino acids. V lost 0 bases to trimming and J lost 2 bases, with 19 bases between them. The CDR3 region is CASSLAFSEAPHTDTQYF. In nucleotides, the CDR3 is TGTGCCAGCAGCTTGGCCTTCTCTGAGGCTCCCCACACAGATACGCAGTATTTT.

This clone has just a few counts. The chain combines TRBV7-8 with TRBJ2-1; 7 bases line up with TRBD2. This CDR3 has 15 amino acids. V lost 1 base, J lost 9 bases, and 9 bases stayed unmatched. Germline CDR1 is SGHVS and CDR2 is FQNEAQ. The CDR3 nucleotides read TGTGCCAGCAGCTTAGGCCTAGCGGTAGGCGGTGAGCAGTTCTTC. This translates into CASSLGLAVGGEQFF. The whole variable domain, filled in from reference TRBV7-8 and TRBJ2-1, reads GAGVSQSPRYKVAKRGQDVALRCDPISGHVSLFWYQQALGQGPEFLTYFQNEAQLDKSGLPSDRFFAERPEGSVSTLKIQRTQQEDSAVYLCASSLGLAVGGEQFFGPGTRLTVL.

The chain combines TRBV27 with TRBJ1-6; 9 nucleotides match TRBD1. The CDR3 extends over 18 amino acids. From germline, CDR1 is MNHEY and CDR2 SMNVEV (reference sequence). J lost 3 bases, V lost 3 bases, and 9 bases had no gene match. The chain's CDR3 is CASSLGPGQGYYNSPLHF. The CDR3 DNA reads as TGTGCCAGCAGTTTGGGACCGGGACAGGGTTACTATAATTCACCCCTCCACTTT.

As for this clone: Distinct nucleotide sequences in the sample also encode this CDR3. The chain recombines TRBV5-4 with TRBJ1-5; D uncertain. The CDR3 loop spans 13 amino acids. Germline V gene lookup returns CDR1 SGHNT and CDR2 YYREEE (reference sequence). V gave up 0 bases and J gave up 2 bases, with 3 bases separating them. The CDR3 is CASSLDGNQPQHF. The CDR3 coding sequence is TGTGCCAGCAGCTTGGATGGCAATCAGCCCCAGCATTTT.

The genes are TRBV28 and TRBJ1-2; D not certain. Germline-derived CDR1 and CDR2 are MDHEN and SYDVKM. This CDR3 is built from 15 residues. V shed 7 bases and J shed 4 bases, with 19 bases lying between them. CDR3 DNA sequence: TGTGCCAGCACCCCGCACGGGGAGATTAGCTATGGCTACACCTTC. This sequence encodes CASTPHGEISYGYTF.

The genes are TRBV4-1 and TRBJ2-1; either TRBD1 or TRBD2 may fit D (5 bases each). Trimming cost V 2 bases and J 4 bases, with 9 bases left between them. The CDR3 length is 14 residues. Germline assignment: CDR1 MGHRA and CDR2 YSYEKL. The CDR3 DNA is TGCGCCAGCAGCCAACAGGGACGGTACAATGAGCAGTTCTTC. This translates into CASSQQGRYNEQFF.

The V call is TRBV19, the J call TRBJ1-1; no firm D call. The CDR3 consists of 13 residues. Between the trimmed V and J ends, which lost 3 bases and 5 bases, there was a span of 10 bases. The germline gives CDR1 LNHDA, CDR2 SQIVND (reference sequence). The CDR3 DNA follows: TGTGCCAGTAGTATCTCTACGAGGACTGAAGCTTTCTTT. The encoded protein is CASSISTRTEAFF.

This clone has only one observation. V usage is TRBV4-3 and J usage is TRBJ2-7, with D perhaps assigned TRBD1 or TRBD2 (6 bases each). CDR3 length: 17 amino acids. Germline V gene lookup returns CDR1 LGHNA and CDR2 YSLEER. V gave up 5 bases and J gave up 4 bases, with 24 bases separating them. The CDR3 reads CASSFELVQEGVYEQYF. In DNA form, the CDR3 reads TGCGCCAGCAGCTTCGAGCTGGTCCAGGAGGGGGTTTACGAGCAGTACTTC.

V gene TRBV10-3 combines with J gene TRBJ1-1; D is undetermined. V was shortened by 2 bases and J by 6 bases, with 13 bases between the two germline ends. There are 14 residues in the CDR3. Per germline, CDR1 ENHRY and CDR2 SYGVKD. CDR3 sequence (DNA): TGTGCCATCAGTGAGGGATTAATGGTCCCTGAAGCTTTCTTT. It codes for CAISEGLMVPEAFF.

V is TRBV7-6 and J is TRBJ2-1; D gene ambiguous. The CDR3 length is 14 residues. The V gene's germline CDR1 is SGHVS and CDR2 FNYEAQ. The germline V and J ends were trimmed by 4 bases and 9 bases, with 16 bases remaining between them. The CDR3 DNA sequence: TGTGCCAGCAGCTACGGATTAGGAGCCGGTGAGCAGTTCTTC. It is translated as CASSYGLGAGEQFF.